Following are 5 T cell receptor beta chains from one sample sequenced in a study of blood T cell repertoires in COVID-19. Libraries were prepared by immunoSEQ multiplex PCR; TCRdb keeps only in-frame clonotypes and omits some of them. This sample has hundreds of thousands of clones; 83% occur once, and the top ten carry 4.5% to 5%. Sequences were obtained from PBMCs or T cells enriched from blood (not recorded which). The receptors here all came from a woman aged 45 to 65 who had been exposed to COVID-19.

This CDR3 is CAISGGVEAFF. The CDR3 coding sequence is TGTGCCATCAGTGGGGGGGTTGAAGCTTTCTTT. The chain combines TRBV10-3 with TRBJ1-1, with D perhaps TRBD1 (5 bases). The V end lost 4 bases, the J end lost 7 bases, and 7 bases lay between the germline ends. From germline, CDR1 is ENHRY and CDR2 SYGVKD. The CDR3 loop spans 11 amino acids.

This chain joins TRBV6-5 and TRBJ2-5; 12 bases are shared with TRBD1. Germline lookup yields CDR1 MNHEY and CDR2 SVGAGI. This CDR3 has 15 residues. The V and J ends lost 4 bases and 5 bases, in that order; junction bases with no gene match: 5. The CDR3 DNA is TGTGCCAGCAGTTCTGGGACAGGGGGCAAGGAGACCCAGTACTTC. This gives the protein CASSSGTGGKETQYF.

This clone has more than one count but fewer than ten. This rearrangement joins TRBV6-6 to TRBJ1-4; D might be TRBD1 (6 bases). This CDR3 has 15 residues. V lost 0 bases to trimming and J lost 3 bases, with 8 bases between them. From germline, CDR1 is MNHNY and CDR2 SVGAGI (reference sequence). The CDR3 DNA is TGTGCCAGCAGTTACTCGACAGGCCCTAATGAAAAACTGTTTTTT. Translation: CASSYSTGPNEKLFF.

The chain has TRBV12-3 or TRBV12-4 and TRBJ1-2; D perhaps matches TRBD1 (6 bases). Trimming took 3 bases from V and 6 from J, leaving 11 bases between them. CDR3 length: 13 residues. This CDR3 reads CASSFGQSNGYTF. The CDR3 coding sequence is TGTGCCAGCAGTTTTGGACAGTCCAATGGCTACACCTTC.

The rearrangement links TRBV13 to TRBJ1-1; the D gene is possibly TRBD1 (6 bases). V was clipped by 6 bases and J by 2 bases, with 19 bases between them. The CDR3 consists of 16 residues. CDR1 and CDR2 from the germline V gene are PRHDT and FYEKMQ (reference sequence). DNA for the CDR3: TGTGCCAGCAGAAGAGGGGGGGAGTGGGTTAACACTGAAGCTTTCTTT. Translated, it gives CASRRGGEWVNTEAFF.